This T cell receptor beta chain was captured in a study of T cell responses to AZD1222 COVID-19 vaccine. On the study more broadly: Combined were second doses at about 4 or about 12 weeks.

Sequencing was performed with immunoSEQ multiplex PCR; in TCRdb, only in-frame clones are kept and a portion is missing. Here the sample spans approximately 140,000 clones, about 91% being singletons. V gave up 7 bases and J gave up 4 bases, with 20 bases separating them. Germline values: CDR1 LNHDA, CDR2 SQIVND (reference sequence). The CDR3 totals 15 residues. In the case of this clone: Its antigen is unidentified.

Findings of the study overall: Spike-spanning, vaccine-associated CD4 TCRs were dominant at 160-218 and 743-854. Among those given AZD1222, only five or six were seropositive at baseline. Most donors were white British and more were female, and clonal diversity was possibly underestimated.

The sample here was peripheral blood, taken on day 0 of AZD1222 vaccination. The receptor was derived from an adult in good health. The chain uses TRBV19 and TRBJ2-7; D may be TRBD1 (6 bases). The CDR3 is CASTPNGGLKYEQYF. Written as DNA, the CDR3 is TGTGCCAGTACCCCAAATGGGGGCCTCAAGTACGAGCAGTACTTC.